This TCR beta chain emerged from a study of T-cell memory formation after mild COVID-19 (dated by TCRdb to the early 2020s). Background for the entire study: TCR sequence clusters from the two donors were largely donor specific. Longitudinal TCRalpha and TCRbeta repertoire sequencing tracked T-cell clones expanding and contracting after mild COVID-19 in a couple of donors. Two young, previously healthy adult volunteers made up the cohort, one male and one female. What the authors observed across the whole study: SARS-CoV-2 specificity of the second-wave clones peaking on day 37 was not confirmed. The detection of some responding clones in pre-infection memory suggests that pre-existing cross-reactive memory T cells joined the SARS-CoV-2 response. Contracting CD4+ clones turned up mainly in the CM and EM memory subsets, whereas EMRA was where CD8+ clones were enriched. Only two mild cases were covered by the study, and larger cohorts that include severe cases with pre-infection samples were considered necessary. Balanced CD4/CD8 phenotypes were observed for clones contracting from day 15 to 85, whereas a bias towards CD4+ was observed for a second wave of clones expanding from day 15 to 37.

Sequencing used an Illumina NovaSeq 6000. TCRalpha and TCRbeta cDNA libraries were built by 5'RACE with constant-segment primers, adding sample barcodes and unique molecular identifiers. RNA was extracted from every sample with Trizol reagent. Library amplification was performed in two PCR steps, and a second sample barcode and Illumina TruSeq adapters were introduced in the second step. Sequencing of the libraries was done on an Illumina NovaSeq, producing 2 x 150 bp paired-end reads. As for how the authors treated the data: With migec v1.2.7, reads were demultiplexed and then collapsed into UMI-guided consensus sequences. Using mixcr v2.1.11, UMI consensuses were aligned to TRA and TRB V and J templates and then assembled into clonotypes. Clonotypes were classified as expanded or contracted when called significant by both edgeR and NoisET, with noise models trained on biological replicates. For edgeR calls, a false discovery rate-adjusted p below 0.01 and a log2 fold-change threshold of 1 were applied. As an exploratory analysis of dynamics, PCA with hierarchical clustering was applied to max-normalized trajectories of the 1000 most abundant clonotypes. Each responding clone was given a CD4 or CD8 phenotype based on the CD4+ and CD8+ repertoires, which had been sequenced separately. TCRdb handled the public reads itself, with Q25 trimming in fastp and clone calling in MiXCR, and kept productive beta chains. CDR3 protein duplicates are merged, each entry listing the most common genes and DNA. These V and J calls derive from TCRdb rather than the authors' analysis. The sample table shows 300,000 to 400,000 distinct CDR3 sequences, and about an eighth are seen once. Jointly, the top ten make up 20% to 25% of the sample.

The CDR3 measures 13 amino acids from cysteine to phenylalanine. The kept DNA is CDR3 alone, 39 bases in frame from the first base. CDR1 SGHRS and CDR2 YFSETQ were looked up in the germline V gene. About this clonotype: Its antigen remains unidentified. The junction shows a germline mismatch at one end, possibly a read error.

Ficoll-Paque density gradient centrifugation was the method used to isolate PBMCs. The source material was PBMCs or a T cell subset sorted from them (not recorded which). The V gene is TRBV5-1 and the J gene is TRBJ2-3; 7 bases in the middle match TRBD1. The clonotype comes from a man aged 18 to 30 who had mild COVID-19 (a few samples of this study predate the infection). The sample titles of this study are shuffled in the database, so cell type and time point are left out; the donor was told from shared clones. The DNA reads as follows: TGCGCCAGCAGCTTAAGGCAGGGGGATAAGCAGTATTTT. Protein translation: CASSLRQGDKQYF.